A single sample is the source of the 9 T cell receptor beta chains below, sequenced in a study of blood T cell repertoires in COVID-19. The method was immunoSEQ multiplex PCR; TCRdb's version includes in-frame clones alone and lacks a portion of them. Of some 260,000 clones listed, 88% are singletons. Source material: peripheral blood. The receptors come from a woman aged 65 to 85 with COVID-19, enrolled during active disease.

The V and J genes are TRBV7-9 and TRBJ1-5; 9 nucleotides match TRBD1. The V segment lost 5 bases and the J segment 4 bases; nucleotides outside the gene matches: 6. The CDR3 loop spans 15 amino acids. Germline CDR1 reads SEHNR; CDR2 reads FQNEAQ (reference sequence). CDR3 sequence reads: CASSPDRGLNQPQHF. The CDR3 DNA reads TGTGCCAGCAGCCCGGACAGGGGTCTAAATCAGCCCCAGCATTTT.

This clone appeared a single time. This chain uses TRBV7-9 with TRBJ2-2, with D perhaps matching TRBD2 (6 bases). Germline-derived CDR1 and CDR2 are SEHNR and FQNEAQ (reference sequence). This CDR3 contains 15 residues. Trimming shortened V by 1 base and J by 6 bases, and 12 bases separated the two germline ends. DNA of the CDR3: TGTGCCAGCAGCTTAGTCGGGCCGGGAGCCGGGGAGCTGTTTTTT. Protein sequence: CASSLVGPGAGELFF.

The rearrangement uses TRBV15 and TRBJ1-4; no reliable D call. CDR3 length: 12 amino acids. Trimming cost V 0 bases and J 7 bases, with 3 bases left between them. Per germline, CDR1 LNHNV and CDR2 YYDKDF (reference sequence). CDR3: CATSRESEKLFF. The CDR3 nucleotides read TGTGCCACCAGCAGAGAGAGTGAAAAACTGTTTTTT.

This clone has only a few counts. V is TRBV11-2 and J is TRBJ2-7; maybe TRBD2 (6 bases). Germline CDR1 reads SGHAT; CDR2 reads FQNNGV. The V and J ends lost 4 bases and 6 bases respectively, with 19 bases between them. This CDR3 comprises 15 residues. DNA of the CDR3: TGTGCCAGCAGCTCTTATAGCCGGGAGTATGGCGAGCAGTACTTC. Translated: CASSSYSREYGEQYF.

This clone was observed once. V and J are TRBV12-3 or TRBV12-4 and TRBJ1-2; 8 nucleotides align to TRBD1. The J segment lost 8 bases and the V segment lost 5 bases, leaving 7 bases of the junction unmatched. CDR3 length equals 13 residues. CDR3 in amino acids: CASSRGQGGGYTF. The CDR3 coding sequence is TGTGCCAGCAGTCGCGGACAGGGAGGCGGCTACACCTTC.

In this sample, this clone turned up once. V is TRBV5-6 and J is TRBJ2-7, with D unclear. CDR1 SGHDT and CDR2 YYEEEE come from the germline V gene. V was cut by 0 bases and J by 6 bases, with 13 bases left in between. The CDR3 contains 14 residues. Here the CDR3 DNA reads TGTGCCAGCAGCTTGGTGGGCTCCCGTCGCGAGCAGTACTTC. This sequence encodes CASSLVGSRREQYF.

The CDR3 loop reads CASSLVSVSLFRGTYEQYF. The DNA of the CDR3 is TGTGCCAGCAGCTTAGTGTCCGTGAGTTTGTTCAGGGGGACCTACGAGCAGTACTTC. This rearrangement joins TRBV7-2 to TRBJ2-7, with 7 bases lining up with TRBD1. The J segment lost 2 bases and the V segment lost 1 base, leaving 17 bases of the junction unmatched. CDR1 is SGHTA, CDR2 FQGNSA, per germline. The CDR3 has 19 residues.

In nucleotides, the CDR3 is TGTGCCAGCAGTTACGGCGCTAGCGGGACGATCGATACGCAGTATTTT. This sequence encodes CASSYGASGTIDTQYF. The V call is TRBV6-2 or TRBV6-3, the J call TRBJ2-3; 9 positions match TRBD2. The V and J ends lost 2 bases and 6 bases, in that order; junction bases with no gene match: 9. Germline CDR1 reads MNHEY; CDR2 reads SVGEGT. This CDR3 contains 16 residues.

The J gene is TRBJ2-7, the V gene TRBV18; D is possibly TRBD1 (6 bases). V dropped 1 base and J dropped 2 bases, with 15 bases sitting between them. CDR3 length: 16 residues. Per the germline V gene, CDR1 is KGHSH and CDR2 is LQKENI. The CDR3 region has the DNA TGTGCCAGCTCACCACAAGGACAGCGTAGCCCCTACGAGCAGTACTTC. Translation gives CASSPQGQRSPYEQYF.